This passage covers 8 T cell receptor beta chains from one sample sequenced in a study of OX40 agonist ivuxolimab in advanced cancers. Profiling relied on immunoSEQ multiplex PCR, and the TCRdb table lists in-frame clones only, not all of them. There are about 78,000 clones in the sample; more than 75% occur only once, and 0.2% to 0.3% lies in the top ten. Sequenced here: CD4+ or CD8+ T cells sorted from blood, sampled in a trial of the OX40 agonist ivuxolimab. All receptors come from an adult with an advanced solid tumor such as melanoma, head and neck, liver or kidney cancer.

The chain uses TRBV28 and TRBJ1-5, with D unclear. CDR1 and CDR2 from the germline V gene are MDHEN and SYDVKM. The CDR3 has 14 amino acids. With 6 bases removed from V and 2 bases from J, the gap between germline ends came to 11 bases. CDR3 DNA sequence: TGTGCCAGCAGAGGATCCTTGGGCAATCAGCCCCAGCATTTT. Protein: CASRGSLGNQPQHF.

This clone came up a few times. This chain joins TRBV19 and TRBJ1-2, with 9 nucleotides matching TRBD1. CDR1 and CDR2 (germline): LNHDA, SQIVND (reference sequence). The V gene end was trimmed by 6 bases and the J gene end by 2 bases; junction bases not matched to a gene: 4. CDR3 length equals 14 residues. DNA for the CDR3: TGTGCCAGTAGCGACAGGGGGAACAACTATGGCTACACCTTC. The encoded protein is CASSDRGNNYGYTF.

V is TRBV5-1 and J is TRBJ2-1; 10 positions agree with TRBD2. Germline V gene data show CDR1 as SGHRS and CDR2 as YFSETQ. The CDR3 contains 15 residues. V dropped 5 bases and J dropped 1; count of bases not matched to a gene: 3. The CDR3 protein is CASRPSGGSYNEQFF. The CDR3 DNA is TGCGCCAGCAGACCTAGCGGGGGATCCTACAATGAGCAGTTCTTC.

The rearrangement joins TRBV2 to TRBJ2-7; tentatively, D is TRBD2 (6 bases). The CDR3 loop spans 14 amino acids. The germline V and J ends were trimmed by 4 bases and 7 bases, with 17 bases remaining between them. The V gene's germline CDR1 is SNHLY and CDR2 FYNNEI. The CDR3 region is CASSGVAGTGEQYF. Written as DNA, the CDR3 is TGTGCCAGCAGTGGGGTGGCGGGGACCGGGGAGCAGTACTTC.

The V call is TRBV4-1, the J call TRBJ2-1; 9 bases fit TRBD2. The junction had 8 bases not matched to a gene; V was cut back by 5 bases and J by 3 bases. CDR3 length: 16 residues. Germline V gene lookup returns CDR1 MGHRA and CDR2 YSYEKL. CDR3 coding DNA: TGCGCCAGCAGCTTAAGACTAGCGGATATCTACAATGAGCAGTTCTTC. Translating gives CASSLRLADIYNEQFF.

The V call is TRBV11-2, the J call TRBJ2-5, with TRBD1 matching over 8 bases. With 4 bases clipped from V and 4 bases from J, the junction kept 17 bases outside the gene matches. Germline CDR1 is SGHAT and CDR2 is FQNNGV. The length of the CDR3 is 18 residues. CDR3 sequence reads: CASSSPGGQVPSRETQYF. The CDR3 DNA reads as TGTGCCAGCAGCTCCCCCGGGGGACAGGTACCCTCCAGAGAGACCCAGTACTTC.

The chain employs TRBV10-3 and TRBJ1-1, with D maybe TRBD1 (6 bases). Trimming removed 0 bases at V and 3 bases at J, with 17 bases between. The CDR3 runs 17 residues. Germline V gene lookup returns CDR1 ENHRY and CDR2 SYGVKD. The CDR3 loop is CAISESRGQGIDTEAFF. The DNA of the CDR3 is TGTGCCATCAGTGAGTCGAGAGGGCAGGGGATTGACACTGAAGCTTTCTTT.

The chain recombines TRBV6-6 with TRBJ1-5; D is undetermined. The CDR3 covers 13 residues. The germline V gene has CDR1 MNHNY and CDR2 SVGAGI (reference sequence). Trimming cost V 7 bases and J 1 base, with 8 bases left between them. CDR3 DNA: TGTGCCAGCACGATCACCAGCAATCAGCCCCAGCATTTT. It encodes CASTITSNQPQHF.